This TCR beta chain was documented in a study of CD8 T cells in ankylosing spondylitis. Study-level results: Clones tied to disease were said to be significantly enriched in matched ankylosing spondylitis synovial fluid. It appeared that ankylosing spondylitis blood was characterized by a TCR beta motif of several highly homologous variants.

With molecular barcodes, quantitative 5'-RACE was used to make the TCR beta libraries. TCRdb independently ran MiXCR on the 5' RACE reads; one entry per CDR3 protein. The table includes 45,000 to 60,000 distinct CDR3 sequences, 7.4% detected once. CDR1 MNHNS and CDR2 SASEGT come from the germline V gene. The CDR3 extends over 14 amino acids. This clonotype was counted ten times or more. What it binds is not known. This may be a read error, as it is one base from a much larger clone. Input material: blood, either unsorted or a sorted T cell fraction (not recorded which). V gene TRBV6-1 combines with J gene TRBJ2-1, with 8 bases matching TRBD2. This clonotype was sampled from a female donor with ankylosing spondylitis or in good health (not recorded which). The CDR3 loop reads CVSTRTSRYNEQFF. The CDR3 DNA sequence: TGTGTCAGCACAAGGACTAGCAGGTACAATGAGCAGTTCTTC.